Listed here are 24 T cell receptor beta chains from one sample, sequenced in a study of OX40 agonist ivuxolimab in advanced cancers. Libraries were constructed by the immunoSEQ multiplex PCR assay. Held by TCRdb, this immuneACCESS table contains in-frame sequences only and omits some clones. Under half of the omission traces to an unresolved V gene where checked; the cause of the rest is unknown. The sample contains some 150,000 clones, approximately 90% of them found a single time. Around 0.99% of the sample is in the top ten clones. The sequenced sample was CD4+ or CD8+ T cells sorted from blood, obtained in a trial of the OX40 agonist ivuxolimab. These receptors were collected from an adult with an advanced solid tumor such as melanoma, head and neck, liver or kidney cancer.

The V call is TRBV19, the J call TRBJ2-5, with TRBD1 matching over 10 bases. The germline CDR1 and CDR2 sequences are LNHDA and SQIVND (reference sequence). This CDR3 comprises 16 residues. Trimming took 1 base from V and 5 from J; bases not matched to a gene: 7. The chain's CDR3 is CASSIGETGGRETQYF. CDR3 nucleotides: TGTGCCAGTAGTATAGGGGAGACAGGGGGCCGGGAGACCCAGTACTTC.

This clone is a singleton in its sample. V is TRBV19 and J is TRBJ1-5, with 7 bases matching TRBD1. Trimming at V came to 8 bases and at J to 4 bases, leaving 20 bases not matched to a gene. The CDR3 is 18 residues long. Germline lookup yields CDR1 LNHDA and CDR2 SQIVND (reference sequence). CDR3 bases: TGTGCCAGTGATGAGACAGGAGGGACAGCCACCCAAAATCAGCCCCAGCATTTT. As protein: CASDETGGTATQNQPQHF.

The V and J genes are TRBV7-6 and TRBJ1-4; unclear D gene. Trimming pared 4 bases from V and 8 bases from J, leaving 14 bases between. Germline CDR1 reads SGHVS; CDR2 reads FNYEAQ. This CDR3 is 14 amino acids long. In DNA, the CDR3 is TGTGCCAGCAGCTCCCGGGTGGCGAGGGAAAAACTGTTTTTT. Translating gives CASSSRVAREKLFF.

This chain joins TRBV7-9 and TRBJ2-3; 7 bases map to TRBD2. In germline, CDR1 is SEHNR, CDR2 FQNEAQ (reference sequence). The CDR3 covers 14 residues. V dropped 4 bases and J dropped 2; count of bases not matched to a gene: 3. CDR3 DNA: TGTGCCAGCAGCTCAGCGGGATACACAGATACGCAGTATTTT. Its translation: CASSSAGYTDTQYF.

J is TRBJ1-4 and V is TRBV5-4; possible D gene TRBD1, 6 bases. CDR1 SGHNT and CDR2 YYREEE come from the germline V gene (reference sequence). The CDR3 is made up of 15 amino acids. The V and J ends lost 0 bases and 7 bases respectively, with 13 bases between them. The CDR3 spells CASSLGGGGAEKLFF. The CDR3 DNA reads TGTGCCAGCAGCTTGGGCGGGGGCGGCGCTGAAAAACTGTTTTTT.

The chain combines TRBV19 with TRBJ1-1, with TRBD1 matching 9 bases. Trimming cost V 4 bases and J 6 bases; bases outside gene matches: 9. The CDR3 runs to 15 residues. Germline V gives CDR1 LNHDA, CDR2 SQIVND (reference sequence). CDR3 region: CASSKGRQGGAEAFF. The CDR3 DNA follows: TGTGCCAGTAGTAAGGGCCGACAGGGGGGTGCTGAAGCTTTCTTT.

This chain uses TRBV9 with TRBJ1-2; D is perhaps TRBD1 (5 bases). CDR1 is SGDLS and CDR2 is YYNGEE in the germline V gene. The CDR3 is 15 amino acids. The V gene lost 0 bases and the J gene lost 7 bases, with 16 bases spanning the gap. CDR3 sequence (DNA): TGTGCCAGCAGCGTAGACCGGGGACCTCCAGGTGGCTACACCTTC. Translated: CASSVDRGPPGGYTF.

The rearrangement uses TRBV25-1 and TRBJ2-7; D uncertain. CDR1 and CDR2 from the germline V gene are MGHDK and SYGVNS. Trimming stripped 3 bases from V and 3 bases from J, with 12 bases between. This CDR3 has 14 amino acids. In nucleotides, the CDR3 is TGTGCCAGCAGTGAGGGGATGGGGAACTACGAGCAGTACTTC. Translating gives CASSEGMGNYEQYF.

The chain carries TRBV5-1 and TRBJ2-1; 12 nucleotides match TRBD2. Losses at the gene ends were 2 bases for V and 7 bases for J; bases not matched to a gene: 10. Looked up from germline, CDR1 is SGHRS and CDR2 is YFSETQ. CDR3 size: 17 residues. CDR3 DNA: TGCGCCAGCAGCTTCAGTCAGACTAGCGGGAGTGGGAATGAGCAGTTCTTC. Its translation is CASSFSQTSGSGNEQFF.

The chain recombines TRBV28 with TRBJ1-1; D unclear. Germline V gene data show CDR1 as MDHEN and CDR2 as SYDVKM. Trimming removed 2 bases at V and 6 bases at J, with 10 bases between. CDR3 size: 13 residues. CDR3 loop: CASSLPGRAEAFF. The CDR3 bases are TGTGCCAGCAGTTTACCAGGACGAGCTGAAGCTTTCTTT.

In its sample, this clone was seen a few times. In nucleotides, the CDR3 is TGTGCCAGCGTGCCCGTAAGTGGAAACACCATATATTTT. Its translation: CASVPVSGNTIYF. The chain carries TRBV6-1 and TRBJ1-3; no clear D. The CDR3 totals 13 residues. Trimming pared 8 bases from V and 3 bases from J, leaving 11 bases between. From germline, CDR1 is MNHNS and CDR2 SASEGT.

As DNA, the CDR3 is TGCAGCGTGGGACAGGGAATACCCCTGGGGACCCAGTACTTC. Translation gives CSVGQGIPLGTQYF. V gene TRBV29-1 combines with J gene TRBJ2-5, with 9 bases matching TRBD1. The CDR3 spans 14 residues. V shed 6 bases, J shed 7 bases, and the junction held 12 bases outside the gene matches. The germline V gene encodes CDR1 SQVTM and CDR2 ANQGSEA.

In the case of this clone: Other DNA sequences of this sample code for an identical CDR3. V is TRBV30 and J is TRBJ1-5; D gene ambiguous. The CDR3 consists of 13 residues. The V end lost 0 bases, the J end lost 4 bases, and 7 bases lay between the germline ends. Germline CDR1 GTSNPN, CDR2 SVGIG (reference sequence). The CDR3 reads CAWSVRGNQPQHF. CDR3 in DNA: TGTGCCTGGAGTGTACGGGGAAATCAGCCCCAGCATTTT.

This rearrangement joins TRBV5-1 to TRBJ2-7, with D perhaps matching TRBD2 (6 bases). CDR3 length: 14 residues. Trimming cost V 7 bases and J 2 bases, with 16 bases left between them. Germline V gene data show CDR1 as SGHRS and CDR2 as YFSETQ. CDR3 loop: CASARGISAYEQYF. Here the CDR3 DNA reads TGCGCCAGCGCCCGGGGGATATCTGCCTACGAGCAGTACTTC.

The chain's CDR3 is CASSLQISGNTIYF. Here the CDR3 DNA reads TGTGCCAGCAGCCTGCAGATATCTGGAAACACCATATATTTT. The chain employs TRBV5-6 and TRBJ1-3; no clear D. The germline V gene encodes CDR1 SGHDT and CDR2 YYEEEE. Trimming removed 4 bases from V and 1 base from J, with 9 bases in between. The CDR3 is 14 residues long. Full variable domain (missing parts from reference TRBV5-6 and TRBJ1-3): DAGVTQSPTHLIKTRGQQVTLRCSPKSGHDTVSWYQQALGQGPQFIFQYYEEEERQRGNFPDRFSGHQFPNYSSELNVNALLLGDSALYLCASSLQISGNTIYFGEGSWLTVV.

This rearrangement joins TRBV6-5 to TRBJ1-5, with 9 nucleotides matching TRBD1. V lost 4 bases and J lost 12; bases outside the gene matches: 10. This CDR3 spans 14 amino acids. The germline V gene has CDR1 MNHEY and CDR2 SVGAGI. This CDR3 is CASSFNRGPGGQHF. CDR3 nucleotides: TGTGCCAGCAGTTTCAACAGGGGGCCCGGCGGCCAGCATTTT.

CDR3 amino acids: CASSRGQAIYNEQFF. CDR3 in DNA: TGTGCCAGCAGCCGGGGACAGGCCATCTACAATGAGCAGTTCTTC. The chain joins TRBV7-2 to TRBJ2-1, with TRBD1 matching 8 bases. Germline loops: CDR1 SGHTA, CDR2 FQGNSA. V was clipped by 5 bases and J by 3 bases; unmatched bases: 6. CDR3 length equals 15 residues.

The rearrangement joins TRBV21-1 to TRBJ2-3; the table's D gene call, TRBD1, was not cross checked with the DNA. TRBV21-1 is termed a pseudogene. This CDR3 has 15 amino acids. Here the CDR3 reads CASSAPGQGPDTQYF. The CDR3 nucleotides are TGTGCCAGCAGCGCCCCGGGACAGGGCCCAGATACGCAGTATTTT.

The chain couples TRBV7-9 to TRBJ2-5; 10 bases line up with TRBD2. The CDR3 is 15 residues long. CDR1 SEHNR and CDR2 FQNEAQ come from the germline V gene (reference sequence). Unmatched junction bases numbered 4, after V lost 5 bases and J lost 1 base. The CDR3 nucleotides read TGTGCCAGCAGCCCCAGCGGGAGGGTCCAAGAGACCCAGTACTTC. This codes for CASSPSGRVQETQYF.

J is TRBJ1-4 and V is TRBV19, with D unresolved. Between the trimmed V and J ends, which lost 3 bases and 0 bases, there was a span of 8 bases. Germline-derived CDR1 and CDR2 are LNHDA and SQIVND (reference sequence). The CDR3 spans 15 residues. The CDR3 DNA reads as TGTGCCAGTAGTATTTGGCTAGCAACTAATGAAAAACTGTTTTTT. As protein: CASSIWLATNEKLFF.

The chain combines TRBV6-6 with TRBJ2-7, with 7 bases fitting TRBD1. The junction had 10 bases not matched to a gene; V was cut back by 6 bases and J by 2 bases. The CDR3 is 15 residues long. Germline V gene lookup returns CDR1 MNHNY and CDR2 SVGAGI (reference sequence). The CDR3 protein is CASRGNSGTAYEQYF. The CDR3 coding sequence is TGTGCCAGCAGGGGAAATTCCGGGACAGCCTACGAGCAGTACTTC.

The V gene is TRBV11-2, the J gene TRBJ1-4; 9 bases agree with TRBD1. CDR3 length equals 13 residues. Trimming took 8 bases from V and 7 from J; bases not matched to a gene: 5. The germline CDR1 and CDR2 sequences are SGHAT and FQNNGV. DNA for the CDR3: TGTGCCAGCCAAACAGGGGGCGGTGAAAAACTGTTTTTT. Amino acid sequence: CASQTGGGEKLFF.

The chain carries TRBV4-2 and TRBJ1-2, with D perhaps TRBD1 (5 bases). Trimming left V 3 bases short and J 6 bases short, with 17 bases between. The CDR3 has 15 residues. The germline CDR1 and CDR2 sequences are LGHNA and YNFKEQ. In DNA, the CDR3 is TGTGCCAGCAGCCATTTGGCGGGGCGGGAGAATGGCTACACCTTC. It yields the protein CASSHLAGRENGYTF.

The chain carries TRBV18 and TRBJ1-1, with TRBD1 matching over 7 bases. Per the germline V gene, CDR1 is KGHSH and CDR2 is LQKENI. The length of the CDR3 is 12 residues. V was pared by 3 bases and J by 8 bases, with 3 bases of the junction left unmatched. CDR3 region: CASSPRTGEAFF. The CDR3 coding sequence is TGTGCCAGCTCACCCCGGACAGGAGAAGCTTTCTTT. The full variable domain, rest sourced from reference TRBV18 and TRBJ1-1, is NAGVMQNPRHLVRRRGQEARLRCSPMKGHSHVYWYRQLPEEGLKFMVYLQKENIIDESGMPKERFSAEFPKEGPSILRIQQVVRGDSAAYFCASSPRTGEAFFGQGTRLTVV.